Presented here are 10 T cell receptor beta chains from one specimen sequenced in a study of blood T cell repertoires in COVID-19. Data came from immunoSEQ multiplex PCR; TCRdb stores just in-frame clones and leaves some out. The data hold about 180,000 clones, with 70% to 90% observed a single time. The specimen sequenced was peripheral blood. The source of these receptors is a man aged 60-69 years with acute or convalescent COVID-19.

This rearrangement joins TRBV6-8 to TRBJ2-7; 9 bases are shared with TRBD1. CDR1 MNHGY and CDR2 SAAAGT come from the germline V gene. The CDR3 totals 12 residues. The DNA for the CDR3 is TGTGCAGCACAGGGGGCTTCCTACGAGCAGTACTTC. Protein product: CAAQGASYEQYF.

Here the CDR3 reads CASKRQGANEQYF. For the CDR3, the DNA is TGTGCCAGCAAGAGACAGGGGGCAAACGAGCAGTACTTC. V is TRBV25-1 and J is TRBJ2-7; 10 positions agree with TRBD1. This CDR3 contains 13 residues. Trimming cost V 7 bases and J 5 bases; bases outside gene matches: 5. Germline V CDR1 and CDR2: MGHDK, SYGVNS.

The chain has TRBV9 and TRBJ2-1; 9 nucleotides agree with TRBD2. The germline V gene has CDR1 SGDLS and CDR2 YYNGEE. This CDR3 comprises 17 residues. J lost 6 bases, V lost 0 bases, and 10 bases had no gene match. Written as DNA, the CDR3 is TGTGCCAGCAGCGTAGGTGGGAGGGCTAGCGGGGTCAATGAGCAGTTCTTC. As protein: CASSVGGRASGVNEQFF.

The V and J genes are TRBV7-2 and TRBJ2-7; tentatively, D is TRBD2 (5 bases). The CDR3 spans 13 residues. The V end was cut by 7 bases, the J end by 6 bases, with 16 bases between. Germline values: CDR1 SGHTA, CDR2 FQGNSA. Written as DNA, the CDR3 is TGTGCCAGCACAGGAGGTTTTAGGAGCGAGCAGTACTTC. The encoded protein is CASTGGFRSEQYF.

The chain combines TRBV5-1 with TRBJ2-1, with 9 positions matching TRBD2. CDR1 and CDR2 from the germline V gene are SGHRS and YFSETQ. Germline trimming cut 2 bases from V and 7 bases from J; bases unmatched to any gene: 10. CDR3 length: 16 amino acids. The CDR3 loop is CASSFLAGPRENEQFF. The CDR3 DNA is TGCGCCAGCAGCTTCCTAGCGGGACCTCGGGAGAATGAGCAGTTCTTC.

The V and J genes are TRBV9 and TRBJ2-2; D might be TRBD1 (7 bases). V was pared by 4 bases and J by 2 bases, with 15 bases between. CDR1 and CDR2 (germline): SGDLS, YYNGEE. The CDR3 totals 16 residues. CDR3 nucleotide sequence: TGTGCCAGCAGCCCAGGGGGGACAGAAAACACCGGGGAGCTGTTTTTT. As protein: CASSPGGTENTGELFF.

The CDR3 reads CASSLRTGGGYEQYF. Written as DNA, the CDR3 is TGCGCCAGCAGCTTGAGGACAGGGGGCGGATACGAGCAGTACTTC. The V and J genes are TRBV5-1 and TRBJ2-7; 11 nucleotides agree with TRBD1. The germline V gene has CDR1 SGHRS and CDR2 YFSETQ. V shed 1 base, J shed 4 bases, and the junction held 4 bases outside the gene matches. The CDR3 contains 15 residues. The full variable domain, completed using reference TRBV5-1 and TRBJ2-7, is KAGVTQTPRYLIKTRGQQVTLSCSPISGHRSVSWYQQTPGQGLQFLFEYFSETQRNKGNFPGRFSGRQFSNSRSEMNVSTLELGDSALYLCASSLRTGGGYEQYFGPGTRLTVT.

This chain uses TRBV7-9 with TRBJ2-7, with 10 bases fitting TRBD1. In germline, CDR1 is SEHNR, CDR2 FQNEAQ (reference sequence). This CDR3 is built from 14 residues. Trimming cost V 4 bases and J 3 bases; bases outside gene matches: 3. Written as DNA, the CDR3 is TGTGCCAGCAGCTCGGACAGGGGGAGCTACGAGCAGTACTTC. Protein product: CASSSDRGSYEQYF.

As DNA, the CDR3 is TGTGCCAGTAGTATGGACAAAGAGACCCAGTACTTC. Translating gives CASSMDKETQYF. V is TRBV19 and J is TRBJ2-5; tentatively, D is TRBD1 (5 bases). There are 12 residues in the CDR3. Germline assignment: CDR1 LNHDA and CDR2 SQIVND (reference sequence). Deletions cut 3 bases from V and 3 bases from J, with 5 bases between.

The chain recombines TRBV18 with TRBJ1-4, with D perhaps matching TRBD1 (5 bases). Deletions cut 2 bases from V and 4 bases from J, with 5 bases between. Germline CDR1 and CDR2: KGHSH and LQKENI. The CDR3 has 13 residues. The CDR3 DNA reads as TGTGCCAGCTCACCAGACAGTAATGAAAAACTGTTTTTT. It is translated as CASSPDSNEKLFF.